The 22 T cell receptor beta chains reported below all come from one sample, sequenced in a study of cytomegalovirus exposure and HLA in healthy donors. PCR was performed using 60 Vbeta and 13 Jbeta primers. Sequenced by immunoSEQ multiplex PCR; TCRdb stores in-frame clones only, minus some. Among 150,000 or so clones, approximately 82% were seen once, and the ten largest hold roughly 1.5%. Sequencing was done on a sample of PBMCs. The receptor set was obtained from a male donor in good health and CMV-seronegative.

As concerns this clone: Other DNA sequences within the sample encode an identical CDR3. The V and J genes are TRBV6-1 and TRBJ1-4; TRBD1 matches at 11 bases. Germline CDR1 is MNHNS and CDR2 is SASEGT. Trimming took 6 bases from V and 1 from J; bases not matched to a gene: 1. The CDR3 is made up of 15 amino acids. The CDR3 bases are TGTGCCAGCAGCGGGACAGGGGGAACTAATGAAAAACTGTTTTTT. Translating gives CASSGTGGTNEKLFF.

The V gene is TRBV29-1, the J gene TRBJ1-2, with a weak D call TRBD1 (5 bases). V dropped 4 bases and J dropped 4 bases, with 16 bases sitting between them. The CDR3 length is 14 residues. In germline, CDR1 is SQVTM, CDR2 ANQGSEA. CDR3 sequence: CSVVMLGGLYGYTF. The CDR3 nucleotides read TGCAGCGTTGTGATGTTGGGGGGACTCTATGGCTACACCTTC.

The rearrangement joins TRBV18 to TRBJ2-7, with 8 bases aligning to TRBD1. Looked up from germline, CDR1 is KGHSH and CDR2 is LQKENI. The CDR3 runs 15 residues. J gave up 0 bases and V 2 bases, and 3 bases lay outside the gene matches. For the CDR3, the DNA is TGTGCCAGCTCACCAGGGACAGGATACTCCTACGAGCAGTACTTC. Amino acids: CASSPGTGYSYEQYF.

This rearrangement joins TRBV5-1 to TRBJ1-1, with 10 bases matching TRBD1. After removal of 4 bases from V and 7 bases from J, the junction contained 4 bases not matched to a gene. This CDR3 comprises 13 residues. CDR1 is SGHRS, CDR2 YFSETQ, per germline. CDR3 nucleotide sequence: TGCGCCAGCAGCAAAGGACAGGGGGTTGAAGCTTTCTTT. Residues: CASSKGQGVEAFF.

CDR3: CASSLKAFGGPGQGEQYF. The CDR3 DNA sequence: TGTGCCAGCAGCCTAAAGGCATTCGGGGGGCCCGGTCAGGGCGAGCAGTACTTC. This sequence joins TRBV7-6 and TRBJ2-7; D possibly corresponds to TRBD2 (7 bases). Trimming shortened V by 5 bases and J by 6 bases, and 29 bases separated the two germline ends. The CDR3 is made up of 18 amino acids. CDR1 is SGHVS and CDR2 is FNYEAQ in the germline V gene.

The chain combines TRBV9 with TRBJ2-1; TRBD2 aligns across 7 bases. The CDR3 is 15 amino acids. After removal of 4 bases from V and 2 bases from J, the junction contained 6 bases not matched to a gene. Germline assignment: CDR1 SGDLS and CDR2 YYNGEE. In nucleotides, the CDR3 is TGTGCCAGCAGCCCAAGACTAGCCGCCTACAATGAGCAGTTCTTC. It is translated as CASSPRLAAYNEQFF.

V and J are TRBV19 and TRBJ2-5; TRBD2 matches 10 bases. Germline CDR1 reads LNHDA; CDR2 reads SQIVND (reference sequence). The V segment lost 5 bases and the J segment 5 bases; nucleotides outside the gene matches: 17. The CDR3 length is 18 residues. The CDR3 reads CASSRSLAGSTRGETQYF. The CDR3 bases are TGTGCCAGTAGTCGGTCACTAGCGGGGTCAACCCGGGGGGAGACCCAGTACTTC.

This clone was counted only a few times. The chain employs TRBV6-6 and TRBJ2-4; 10 bases map to TRBD2. Looked up from germline, CDR1 is MNHNY and CDR2 is SVGAGI (reference sequence). J lost 8 bases, V lost 2 bases, and 9 bases had no gene match. There are 16 residues in the CDR3. The CDR3 loop is CASSYGTSEGGDIQYF. The CDR3, as DNA: TGTGCCAGCAGTTACGGGACTAGCGAGGGGGGGGACATTCAGTACTTC.

The chain recombines TRBV4-2 with TRBJ2-2, with D possibly TRBD1 on 5 matching bases. This CDR3 has 14 amino acids. Germline V gene lookup returns CDR1 LGHNA and CDR2 YNFKEQ. V was clipped by 0 bases and J by 3 bases, with 5 bases between them. The CDR3 DNA reads as TGTGCCAGCAGCCAAGAAGGGGACACCGGGGAGCTGTTTTTT. It encodes CASSQEGDTGELFF.

This clone was picked up one time. The rearrangement links TRBV20-1 to TRBJ2-1, with D possibly TRBD1 on 5 matching bases. There are 11 residues in the CDR3. The V end lost 5 bases, the J end lost 9 bases, and 11 bases lay between the germline ends. CDR1 and CDR2 (germline): DFQATT, SNEGSKA (reference sequence). CDR3 nucleotides: TGCAGTGCTCCAGGACAAACTGAGCAGTTCTTC. Its protein product is CSAPGQTEQFF.

V gene TRBV6-5 combines with J gene TRBJ2-7; 14 nucleotides align to TRBD2. The CDR3 sequence is 14 residues long. The germline V gene has CDR1 MNHEY and CDR2 SVGAGI. V was pared by 5 bases and J by 4 bases, with 1 base of the junction left unmatched. The CDR3 coding sequence is TGTGCCAGCAGTAGACTAGCGGGGGGGTACGAGCAGTACTTC. Its protein product is CASSRLAGGYEQYF.

V is TRBV29-1 and J is TRBJ1-2, with a weak D call TRBD1 (5 bases). Germline lookup yields CDR1 SQVTM and CDR2 ANQGSEA. The CDR3 extends over 13 amino acids. V lost 1 base, J lost 8 bases, and 14 bases lay in between. The CDR3 loop is CSVEGTRGFGYTF. The CDR3 DNA is TGCAGCGTTGAAGGGACTAGGGGATTCGGCTACACCTTC.

CDR3 amino acids: CAVHRGDTEAFF. In DNA, the CDR3 is TGCGCCGTCCACAGGGGGGACACTGAAGCTTTCTTT. This chain links TRBV10-1 with TRBJ1-1, with 8 bases that match TRBD1. CDR3 length equals 12 residues. J gave up 3 bases and V 11 bases, and 5 bases lay outside the gene matches. Germline lookup yields CDR1 WNHNN and CDR2 SYGVQD (reference sequence).

The chain has TRBV7-9 and TRBJ2-2, with TRBD2 as a possible D gene (6 bases). The CDR3 length is 14 residues. Germline V CDR1 and CDR2: SEHNR, FQNEAQ (reference sequence). Trimming shortened V by 3 bases and J by 6 bases, and 11 bases separated the two germline ends. The CDR3 loop is CASSFGSGAGELFF. The CDR3 DNA sequence: TGTGCCAGCAGCTTTGGTTCGGGAGCCGGGGAGCTGTTTTTT.

V is TRBV19 and J is TRBJ2-5; 9 bases match TRBD2. After removal of 3 bases from V and 4 bases from J, the junction contained 12 bases not matched to a gene. The CDR3 is 17 amino acids. The germline gives CDR1 LNHDA, CDR2 SQIVND (reference sequence). The CDR3 spells CASSISAGGPLGETQYF. CDR3 sequence (DNA): TGTGCCAGTAGTATTTCTGCGGGAGGGCCTTTGGGAGAGACCCAGTACTTC.

Only a few counts were recorded for this clone. The chain links TRBV28 to TRBJ2-1, with D possibly matching TRBD2 (6 bases). CDR3 length: 16 amino acids. Germline-derived CDR1 and CDR2 are MDHEN and SYDVKM. The V gene lost 1 base and the J gene lost 8 bases, with 18 bases spanning the gap. CDR3 in amino acids: CASSLLGDSTLHEQFF. The CDR3 DNA reads TGTGCCAGCAGTTTATTGGGGGACTCCACCCTCCATGAGCAGTTCTTC.

The chain has TRBV5-1 and TRBJ1-1; the D gene is possibly TRBD1 (6 bases). This CDR3 comprises 14 residues. The V end lost 3 bases, the J end lost 4 bases, and 13 bases lay between the germline ends. Germline V CDR1 and CDR2: SGHRS, YFSETQ. The CDR3 is CASSYHRVRTEAFF. The CDR3 DNA follows: TGCGCCAGCAGCTACCACAGGGTCCGCACTGAAGCTTTCTTT. The variable domain in full, completed from reference TRBV5-1 and TRBJ1-1, reads KAGVTQTPRYLIKTRGQQVTLSCSPISGHRSVSWYQQTPGQGLQFLFEYFSETQRNKGNFPGRFSGRQFSNSRSEMNVSTLELGDSALYLCASSYHRVRTEAFFGQGTRLTVV.

J is TRBJ2-7 and V is TRBV19; D not resolved. Germline values: CDR1 LNHDA, CDR2 SQIVND (reference sequence). V was shortened by 2 bases and J by 2 bases, with 10 bases between the two germline ends. This CDR3 has 14 amino acids. The CDR3 region has the DNA TGTGCCAGTAGTATATCTGGGCTCCCCTACGAGCAGTACTTC. It codes for CASSISGLPYEQYF.

This rearrangement joins TRBV19 to TRBJ1-1; D is undetermined. The V and J ends lost 5 bases and 0 bases respectively, with 19 bases between them. This CDR3 contains 17 residues. Looked up from germline, CDR1 is LNHDA and CDR2 is SQIVND (reference sequence). The CDR3: CASSAPMGRFMNTEAFF. CDR3 coding DNA: TGTGCCAGTAGTGCCCCCATGGGGAGATTCATGAACACTGAAGCTTTCTTT.

Only a few counts were recorded for this clone. In DNA, the CDR3 is TGTGCCTGGAGGATCCGACAGGGAGCGGGTTACGAGCAGTACTTC. Encoded protein: CAWRIRQGAGYEQYF. The chain combines TRBV30 with TRBJ2-7; D might be TRBD1 (7 bases). Per germline, CDR1 GTSNPN and CDR2 SVGIG (reference sequence). The CDR3 has 15 residues. Between the trimmed V and J ends, which lost 3 bases and 4 bases, there was a span of 19 bases.

The chain couples TRBV5-1 to TRBJ1-4; TRBD1 matches at 12 bases. The germline V gene encodes CDR1 SGHRS and CDR2 YFSETQ. The CDR3 spans 19 residues. V trimming: 1 base; J trimming: 3 bases; junction bases outside the gene matches: 10. The CDR3 spells CASSLSGQGALRANEKLFF. DNA for the CDR3: TGCGCCAGCAGCTTGTCGGGACAGGGGGCCCTTCGGGCTAATGAAAAACTGTTTTTT.

The rearrangement joins TRBV6-6 to TRBJ2-2; D may be TRBD1 (6 bases). The CDR3 has 16 amino acids. With 6 bases removed from V and 3 bases from J, the gap between germline ends came to 17 bases. CDR1 is MNHNY, CDR2 SVGAGI, per germline (reference sequence). The CDR3 loop is CASSTSQGAHTGELFF. The CDR3 region has the DNA TGTGCCAGCAGCACATCACAGGGTGCGCACACCGGGGAGCTGTTTTTT.